This entry is about one TCR beta chain. This sample was taken from a study of blood T cell repertoires in COVID-19. About the study: Samples came from the United States, Italy and Spain, spanning acute and convalescent COVID-19. The analysed material was cDNA or gDNA that came from T cells, B-cell-depleted T cells, or PBMCs.

In the original analysis: Amplification of reference gene primers was used by the study to estimate nucleated cell counts. Clones were sequenced by immunoSEQ multiplex PCR, and TCRdb holds only the in-frame ones, with some missing. V and J calls and clone size are those listed in that table; D and trimming were worked out from the DNA. The repertoire has approximately 230,000 clones, about four fifths of them found once; the top ten carry roughly 9.8%. The V gene end was trimmed by 4 bases and the J gene end by 2 bases; junction bases not matched to a gene: 6. Per the germline V gene, CDR1 is MNHEY and CDR2 is SVGAGI. The CDR3 loop spans 15 amino acids.

The V call is TRBV6-5, the J call TRBJ1-1, with 8 bases identical to TRBD1. The sequenced sample consisted of peripheral blood. The sequence was collected from an older man with acute or convalescent COVID-19. The CDR3 loop is CASSFLTGGNTEAFF. The CDR3 coding sequence is TGTGCCAGCAGTTTTCTTACAGGGGGAAACACTGAAGCTTTCTTT.